The 28 T cell receptor beta chains given below trace back to one sample, sequenced in a study of blood T cell repertoires in COVID-19. Data came from immunoSEQ multiplex PCR; TCRdb stores just in-frame clones and leaves some out. The sample consists of about 190,000 clones, around 87% of them appearing once. Sequenced input: peripheral blood. These TCRs come from a man aged 45-65 years with acute or convalescent COVID-19.

The V and J genes are TRBV12-3 or TRBV12-4 and TRBJ2-1, with 9 bases identical to TRBD2. The J segment lost 7 bases and the V segment lost 8 bases, leaving 6 bases of the junction unmatched. The CDR3 length is 13 residues. This CDR3 is CASETSGENEQFF. The CDR3 bases are TGTGCCAGCGAGACTAGCGGAGAGAATGAGCAGTTCTTC.

The chain employs TRBV18 and TRBJ2-6; D perhaps matches TRBD2 (5 bases). Trimming removed 0 bases from V and 0 bases from J, with 9 bases in between. CDR1 and CDR2 (germline): KGHSH, LQKENI. This CDR3 region has 17 residues. The CDR3 protein is CASSPPSGRSGANVLTF. The DNA of the CDR3 is TGTGCCAGCTCACCACCGAGCGGACGCTCTGGGGCCAACGTCCTGACTTTC.

This clone has more than one count but fewer than ten. The CDR3 nucleotides read TGTGCCAGCAGCTACACAGGGGGGGAATTAGATACGCAGTATTTT. Its translation is CASSYTGGELDTQYF. The J gene is TRBJ2-3, the V gene TRBV9; tentatively, D is TRBD1 (8 bases). This CDR3 has 15 residues. The V end lost 4 bases, the J end lost 5 bases, and 17 bases lay between the germline ends. CDR1 SGDLS and CDR2 YYNGEE come from the germline V gene.

Here the CDR3 reads CASSGSSGREQETQYF. The CDR3 nucleotides read TGCGCCAGCAGCGGTAGCAGCGGGAGGGAACAAGAGACCCAGTACTTC. The genes are TRBV5-1 and TRBJ2-5; 10 nucleotides line up with TRBD2. The CDR3 is 16 amino acids. From germline, CDR1 is SGHRS and CDR2 YFSETQ. After removal of 4 bases from V and 2 bases from J, the junction contained 8 bases not matched to a gene.

Details on this clone: This sample includes further DNA sequences coding for the same CDR3. This chain uses TRBV9 with TRBJ2-5; 11 nucleotides match TRBD2. The CDR3 is made up of 14 amino acids. CDR1 is SGDLS and CDR2 is YYNGEE in the germline V gene. The junction had 0 bases not matched to a gene; V was cut back by 2 bases and J by 3 bases. This CDR3 reads CASSVGLAEETQYF. The CDR3 DNA reads TGTGCCAGCAGCGTGGGACTAGCGGAAGAGACCCAGTACTTC.

V gene TRBV19 combines with J gene TRBJ2-7; 9 nucleotides agree with TRBD2. The CDR3 length is 14 residues. The germline CDR1 and CDR2 sequences are LNHDA and SQIVND (reference sequence). After removal of 6 bases from V and 1 base from J, the junction contained 4 bases not matched to a gene. DNA of the CDR3: TGTGCCAGTAGAGCAGCGGGAGGATCCTACGAGCAGTACTTC. This translates into CASRAAGGSYEQYF.

The V call is TRBV19, the J call TRBJ1-3; D not resolved. In germline, CDR1 is LNHDA, CDR2 SQIVND (reference sequence). This CDR3 has 17 amino acids. The V end lost 7 bases, the J end lost 4 bases, and 23 bases lay between the germline ends. The CDR3 nucleotides read TGTGCCAGTAAAGACGCGAACGCGGTAAAGAGAGGAAACACCATATATTTT. This sequence encodes CASKDANAVKRGNTIYF.

The chain recombines TRBV5-1 with TRBJ1-1; 7 bases fit TRBD1. Germline CDR1 SGHRS, CDR2 YFSETQ. Trimming removed 2 bases from V and 1 base from J; junction bases left unmatched: 2. The length of the CDR3 is 14 residues. CDR3 DNA: TGCGCCAGCAGCTTCCAGGGGGGGAACACTGAAGCTTTCTTT. Translation gives CASSFQGGNTEAFF.

The chain has TRBV19 and TRBJ1-1; D might be TRBD1 (6 bases). Germline CDR1 reads LNHDA; CDR2 reads SQIVND (reference sequence). The CDR3 loop spans 14 amino acids. Trimming stripped 5 bases from V and 5 bases from J, with 15 bases between. This CDR3 is CASSWGGANTEAFF. The CDR3 DNA is TGTGCCAGTAGTTGGGGGGGCGCGAATACTGAAGCTTTCTTT.

The rearrangement links TRBV11-1 to TRBJ2-1; D is perhaps TRBD1 (6 bases). The germline CDR1 and CDR2 sequences are SGHAT and FQDESV (reference sequence). V was clipped by 5 bases and J by 9 bases, with 20 bases between them. CDR3 length: 15 residues. The CDR3, as DNA: TGTGCCAGCAGCGAAAGTATGGGACACGGCTTTGAGCAGTTCTTC. Residues: CASSESMGHGFEQFF.

CDR3 in DNA: TGTGCCTGGAGCGGGATTGTCGCAGATACGCAGTATTTT. Translation: CAWSGIVADTQYF. The rearrangement uses TRBV30 and TRBJ2-3; a possible D gene is TRBD2 (5 bases). V lost 3 bases to trimming and J lost 4 bases, with 11 bases between them. CDR3 length: 13 amino acids. CDR1 is GTSNPN and CDR2 is SVGIG in the germline V gene (reference sequence).

CDR3 in amino acids: CASSKEPYEQYF. The CDR3 DNA reads as TGTGCCAGCAGTAAGGAGCCCTACGAGCAGTACTTC. The chain links TRBV11-2 to TRBJ2-7, with no clear D. This CDR3 has 12 residues. CDR1 and CDR2 from the germline V gene are SGHAT and FQNNGV. V was trimmed by 6 bases and J by 2 bases, leaving 8 bases between them.

This chain links TRBV11-3 with TRBJ2-1, with no clear D. V was shortened by 4 bases and J by 4 bases, with 14 bases between the two germline ends. The CDR3 is 15 residues long. CDR1 and CDR2 (germline): SGHNT, YENEEA. CDR3 coding DNA: TGTGCCAGCAGCTCCGGCGGTAGCCCTTACAATGAGCAGTTCTTC. Translating it yields CASSSGGSPYNEQFF. The entire variable domain, with the rest obtained from reference TRBV11-3 and TRBJ2-1, is as follows: EAGVVQSPRYKIIEKKQPVAFWCNPISGHNTLYWYLQNLGQGPELLIRYENEEAVDDSQLPKDRFSAERLKGVDSTLKIQPAELGDSAVYLCASSSGGSPYNEQFFGPGTRLTVL.

The chain links TRBV19 to TRBJ1-1, with 10 bases lining up with TRBD1. J gave up 4 bases and V 8 bases, and 7 bases lay outside the gene matches. The CDR3 consists of 14 residues. The V gene's germline CDR1 is LNHDA and CDR2 SQIVND (reference sequence). The CDR3 spells CASVDRGHATEAFF. The DNA of the CDR3 is TGTGCCAGTGTCGACAGGGGGCATGCCACTGAAGCTTTCTTT.

The chain carries TRBV7-9 and TRBJ2-5; no clear D. The germline V and J ends were trimmed by 1 base and 2 bases, with 8 bases remaining between them. From germline, CDR1 is SEHNR and CDR2 FQNEAQ (reference sequence). The CDR3 is 14 residues long. Written as DNA, the CDR3 is TGTGCCAGCAGCTTAGTCTTTTTACAAGAGACCCAGTACTTC. This sequence encodes CASSLVFLQETQYF. The entire variable domain, with the rest obtained from reference TRBV7-9 and TRBJ2-5, is as follows: DTGVSQNPRHKITKRGQNVTFRCDPISEHNRLYWYRQTLGQGPEFLTYFQNEAQLEKSRLLSDRFSAERPKGSFSTLEIQRTEQGDSAMYLCASSLVFLQETQYFGPGTRLLVL.

The J gene is TRBJ1-2, the V gene TRBV18; D gene unclear. Germline-derived CDR1 and CDR2 are KGHSH and LQKENI. V lost 2 bases and J 3 bases, leaving 10 bases between the germline ends. This CDR3 comprises 14 residues. CDR3 DNA: TGTGCCAGCTCACCAAACGGGGAGTACTATGGCTACACCTTC. Protein product: CASSPNGEYYGYTF.

The rearrangement uses TRBV5-6 and TRBJ2-1; tentative D call: TRBD1 (6 bases). V was pared by 2 bases and J by 4 bases, with 19 bases between. Germline values: CDR1 SGHDT, CDR2 YYEEEE. The CDR3 sequence is 17 residues long. The CDR3 is CASSLELLQGTYNEQFF. CDR3 DNA: TGTGCCAGCAGCTTAGAGCTTCTCCAGGGGACATACAATGAGCAGTTCTTC.

This chain connects TRBV28 to TRBJ1-2; 8 bases map to TRBD1. V was pared by 8 bases and J by 9 bases, with 11 bases of the junction left unmatched. CDR1 is MDHEN, CDR2 SYDVKM, per germline. CDR3 length: 13 residues. The CDR3 is CASRPGQEDRYTF. The CDR3 DNA follows: TGTGCCAGCCGTCCGGGACAGGAGGATCGCTACACCTTC.

V usage is TRBV7-9 and J usage is TRBJ2-3; D is perhaps TRBD2 (6 bases). Trimming removed 0 bases from V and 4 bases from J, with 11 bases in between. The CDR3 covers 15 residues. Germline CDR1 reads SEHNR; CDR2 reads FQNEAQ (reference sequence). Written as DNA, the CDR3 is TGTGCCAGCAGCTTAGCGGGAGGCGGGGCAGATACGCAGTATTTT. It is translated as CASSLAGGGADTQYF.

The DNA of the CDR3 is TGTGCCAGCAGCGACCGACAGGGAACTGGAAACACCATATATTTT. Translated: CASSDRQGTGNTIYF. The chain couples TRBV9 to TRBJ1-3; 7 bases agree with TRBD1. V lost 3 bases and J lost 2; bases outside the gene matches: 5. CDR3 length equals 15 residues. Germline V gene data show CDR1 as SGDLS and CDR2 as YYNGEE.

The V call is TRBV27, the J call TRBJ2-2; 11 nucleotides line up with TRBD1. V trimming: 6 bases; J trimming: 7 bases; junction bases outside the gene matches: 10. Germline V CDR1 and CDR2: MNHEY, SMNVEV (reference sequence). This CDR3 region has 16 residues. The CDR3 DNA reads TGTGCCAGCAGCCCTGGGACAGGGGGTTATGTCGGGGAGCTGTTTTTT. Amino acids: CASSPGTGGYVGELFF.

This clone was found a few times. The chain uses TRBV2 and TRBJ1-4; TRBD1 might be the D (5 bases). Trimming left V 6 bases short and J 13 bases short, with 15 bases between. The CDR3 is 12 residues long. Germline V gene data show CDR1 as SNHLY and CDR2 as FYNNEI. The CDR3 coding sequence is TGTGCCAGCAGCGAAAGGGGTGGCAGACTGTTTTTT. This sequence encodes CASSERGGRLFF.

This chain connects TRBV28 to TRBJ1-1; 9 bases fit TRBD1. V was clipped by 5 bases and J by 5 bases; unmatched bases: 9. There are 15 residues in the CDR3. Germline V CDR1 and CDR2: MDHEN, SYDVKM. The CDR3 sequence: CASSPSGTGITEAFF. The DNA of the CDR3 is TGTGCCAGCAGTCCATCCGGGACAGGGATTACTGAAGCTTTCTTT.

V is TRBV12-3 or TRBV12-4 and J is TRBJ1-1; a possible D gene is TRBD1 (6 bases). V was clipped by 5 bases and J by 6 bases, with 13 bases between them. CDR3 size: 13 residues. The CDR3 DNA is TGTGCCAGCAGTCGTGGGACACGGGCTGAAGCTTTCTTT. It specifies CASSRGTRAEAFF.

The chain recombines TRBV6-4 with TRBJ2-1; TRBD2 aligns across 7 bases. Per germline, CDR1 MRHNA and CDR2 SNTAGT. The CDR3 covers 14 residues. V trimming: 4 bases; J trimming: 6 bases; junction bases outside the gene matches: 6. The CDR3 DNA reads TGTGCCAGCAGTGTAGGCGGGAGTTTCAATGAGCAGTTCTTC. Amino acid sequence: CASSVGGSFNEQFF.

The chain couples TRBV6-5 to TRBJ2-5; the match to TRBD2 covers 8 bases. J gave up 2 bases and V 4 bases, and 6 bases lay outside the gene matches. The CDR3 totals 15 residues. Germline V gene lookup returns CDR1 MNHEY and CDR2 SVGAGI. CDR3 nucleotides: TGTGCCAGCAGTTCCAGGGTAGCGGGACAAGAGACCCAGTACTTC. Amino acids: CASSSRVAGQETQYF.

CDR3: CASINGGTEAFF. The DNA of the CDR3 is TGTGCCAGCATCAATGGGGGGACTGAAGCTTTCTTT. The rearrangement links TRBV6-5 to TRBJ1-1, with D possibly matching TRBD1 (5 bases). The CDR3 length is 12 residues. V dropped 7 bases and J dropped 5 bases, with 11 bases sitting between them. In germline, CDR1 is MNHEY, CDR2 SVGAGI.

This clone was detected only a few times. V gene TRBV27 combines with J gene TRBJ1-4, with a tentative D call TRBD1 (6 bases). The V end was cut by 6 bases, the J end by 0 bases, with 11 bases between. Germline V gene sequence: CDR1 MNHEY, CDR2 SMNVEV (reference sequence). The CDR3 consists of 15 residues. This chain's CDR3 is CASRDRPTTNEKLFF. Written as DNA, the CDR3 is TGTGCCAGCAGAGACAGGCCGACAACTAATGAAAAACTGTTTTTT.